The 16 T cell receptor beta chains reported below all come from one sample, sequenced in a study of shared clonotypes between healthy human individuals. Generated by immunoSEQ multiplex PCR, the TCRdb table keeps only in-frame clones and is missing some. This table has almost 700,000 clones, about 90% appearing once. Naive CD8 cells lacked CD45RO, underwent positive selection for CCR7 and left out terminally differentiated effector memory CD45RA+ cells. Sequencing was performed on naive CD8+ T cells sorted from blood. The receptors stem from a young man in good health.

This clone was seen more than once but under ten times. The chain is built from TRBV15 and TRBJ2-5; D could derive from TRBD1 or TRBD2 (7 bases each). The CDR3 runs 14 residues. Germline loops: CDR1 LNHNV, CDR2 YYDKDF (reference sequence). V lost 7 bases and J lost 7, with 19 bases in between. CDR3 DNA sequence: TGTGCCACCACCTCCAGGACAGGCGGGAGGACCCAGTACTTC. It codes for CATTSRTGGRTQYF.

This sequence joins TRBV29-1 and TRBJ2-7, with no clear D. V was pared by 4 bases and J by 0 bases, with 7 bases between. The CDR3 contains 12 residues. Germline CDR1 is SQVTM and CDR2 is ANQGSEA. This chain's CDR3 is CSVGWSSYEQYF. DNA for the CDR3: TGCAGCGTTGGCTGGAGCTCCTACGAGCAGTACTTC.

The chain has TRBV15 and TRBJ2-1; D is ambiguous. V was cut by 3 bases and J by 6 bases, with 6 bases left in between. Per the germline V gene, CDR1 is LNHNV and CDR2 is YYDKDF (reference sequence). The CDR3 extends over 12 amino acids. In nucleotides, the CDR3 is TGTGCCACCAGCAGCCACAGCAATGAGCAGTTCTTC. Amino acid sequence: CATSSHSNEQFF.

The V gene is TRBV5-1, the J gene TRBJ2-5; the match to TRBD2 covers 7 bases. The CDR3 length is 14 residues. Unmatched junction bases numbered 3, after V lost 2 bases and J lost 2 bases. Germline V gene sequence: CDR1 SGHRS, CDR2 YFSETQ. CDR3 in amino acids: CASSFSSGQETQYF. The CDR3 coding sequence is TGCGCCAGCAGCTTCTCTAGCGGTCAAGAGACCCAGTACTTC.

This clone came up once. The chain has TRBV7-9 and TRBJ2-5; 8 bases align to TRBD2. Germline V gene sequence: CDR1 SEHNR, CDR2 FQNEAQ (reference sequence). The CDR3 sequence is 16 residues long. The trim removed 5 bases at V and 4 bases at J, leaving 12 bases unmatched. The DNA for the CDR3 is TGTGCCAGCAGCAAAAAGGGCGGGACTAGTTCAGAGACCCAGTACTTC. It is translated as CASSKKGGTSSETQYF.

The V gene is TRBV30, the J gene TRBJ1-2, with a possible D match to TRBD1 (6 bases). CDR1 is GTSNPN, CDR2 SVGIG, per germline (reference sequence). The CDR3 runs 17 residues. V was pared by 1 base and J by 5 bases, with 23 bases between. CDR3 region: CAWSGGATGFVEYGYTF. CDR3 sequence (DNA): TGTGCCTGGAGTGGAGGTGCGACAGGCTTTGTGGAGTATGGCTACACCTTC.

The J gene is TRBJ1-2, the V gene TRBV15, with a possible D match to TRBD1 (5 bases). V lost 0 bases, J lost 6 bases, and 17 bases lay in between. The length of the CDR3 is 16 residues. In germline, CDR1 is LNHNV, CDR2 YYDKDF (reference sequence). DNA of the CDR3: TGTGCCACCAGCAGAGATCATTATGGGGCCGTAGATGGCTACACCTTC. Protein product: CATSRDHYGAVDGYTF.

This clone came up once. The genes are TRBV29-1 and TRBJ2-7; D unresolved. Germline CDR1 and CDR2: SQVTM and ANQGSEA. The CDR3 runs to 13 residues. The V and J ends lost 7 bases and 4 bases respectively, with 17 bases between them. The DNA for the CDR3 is TGCAGCGCCATGGGAACAGCCGCTTACGAGCAGTACTTC. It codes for CSAMGTAAYEQYF.

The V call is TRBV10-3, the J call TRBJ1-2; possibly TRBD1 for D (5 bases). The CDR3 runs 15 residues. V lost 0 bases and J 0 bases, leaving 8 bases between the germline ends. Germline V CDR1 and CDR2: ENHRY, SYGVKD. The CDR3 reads CAISESQGANYGYTF. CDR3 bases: TGTGCCATCAGTGAGTCCCAGGGTGCTAACTATGGCTACACCTTC.

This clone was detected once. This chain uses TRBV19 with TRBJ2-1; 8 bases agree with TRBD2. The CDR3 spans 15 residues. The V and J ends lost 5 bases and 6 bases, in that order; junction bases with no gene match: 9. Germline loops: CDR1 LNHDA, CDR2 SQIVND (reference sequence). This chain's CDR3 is CASSLGAGGSNEQFF. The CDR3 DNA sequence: TGTGCCAGTAGTCTCGGGGCGGGAGGCAGCAATGAGCAGTTCTTC.

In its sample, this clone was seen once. The CDR3 DNA sequence: TGTGCCAGCAGCTTAACGGGTGGACAACGATTTAATAGCAATCAGCCCCAGCATTTT. Translated: CASSLTGGQRFNSNQPQHF. The chain links TRBV7-3 to TRBJ1-5, with D maybe TRBD1 (5 bases). CDR3 length: 19 residues. The germline CDR1 and CDR2 sequences are SGHTA and FQGTGA. Trimming cost V 0 bases and J 0 bases, with 18 bases left between them.

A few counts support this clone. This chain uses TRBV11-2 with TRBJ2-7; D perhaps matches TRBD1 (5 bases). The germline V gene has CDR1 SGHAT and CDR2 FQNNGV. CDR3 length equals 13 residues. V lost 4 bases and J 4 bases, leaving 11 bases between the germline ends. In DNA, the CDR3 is TGTGCCAGCAGCTCGGACATTCTGTACGAGCAGTACTTC. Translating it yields CASSSDILYEQYF.

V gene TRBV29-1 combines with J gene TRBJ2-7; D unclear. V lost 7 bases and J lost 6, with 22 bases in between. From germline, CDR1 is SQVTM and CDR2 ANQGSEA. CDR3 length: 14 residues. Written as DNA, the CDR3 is TGCAGCGCGGATGCGGACGGGCCATTTGGCGAGCAGTACTTC. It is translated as CSADADGPFGEQYF.

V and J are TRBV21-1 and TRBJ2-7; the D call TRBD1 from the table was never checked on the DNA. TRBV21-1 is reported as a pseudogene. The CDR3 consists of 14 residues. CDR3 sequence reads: CASSTGQGSYEQYF. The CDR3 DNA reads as TGTGCCAGCAGCACGGGACAGGGGAGTTACGAGCAGTACTTC.

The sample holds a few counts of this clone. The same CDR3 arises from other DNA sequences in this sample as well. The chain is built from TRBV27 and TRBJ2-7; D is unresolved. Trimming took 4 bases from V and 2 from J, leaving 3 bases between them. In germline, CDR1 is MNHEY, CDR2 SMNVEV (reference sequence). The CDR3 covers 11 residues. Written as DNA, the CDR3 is TGTGCCAGCAGTTCGACCTACGAGCAGTACTTC. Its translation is CASSSTYEQYF.

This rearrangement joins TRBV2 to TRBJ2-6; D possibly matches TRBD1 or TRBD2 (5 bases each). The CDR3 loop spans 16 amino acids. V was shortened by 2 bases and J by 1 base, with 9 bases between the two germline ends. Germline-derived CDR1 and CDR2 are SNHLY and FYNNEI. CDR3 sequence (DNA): TGTGCCAGCAGTGAATTGGGGGTATCTGGGGCCAACGTCCTGACTTTC. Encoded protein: CASSELGVSGANVLTF.